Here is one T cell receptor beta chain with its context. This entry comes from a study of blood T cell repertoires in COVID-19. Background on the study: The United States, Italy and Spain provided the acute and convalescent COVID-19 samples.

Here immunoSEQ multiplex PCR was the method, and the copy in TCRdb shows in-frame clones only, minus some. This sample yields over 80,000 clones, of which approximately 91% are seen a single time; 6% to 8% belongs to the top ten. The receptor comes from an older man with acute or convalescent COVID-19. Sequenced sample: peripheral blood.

The CDR3, as DNA: TGTGCCAGTAGTATGTTGTCAGGGGGCGCGTATCAGCCCCAGCATTTT. Amino acid sequence: CASSMLSGGAYQPQHF. The gene calls are TRBV19 and TRBJ1-5; 8 bases align to TRBD1. The CDR3 length is 16 residues. The V gene's germline CDR1 is LNHDA and CDR2 SQIVND (reference sequence). V shed 3 bases, J shed 5 bases, and the junction held 9 bases outside the gene matches.